This T cell receptor beta chain is drawn from a study of cytomegalovirus exposure and HLA in healthy donors. Comments on this clone: What it binds is not known.

The study, taken as a whole, reports: HLA allele associations emerged for some 16,000 TCR beta sequences in a later analysis, at 0.05 false discovery rate. Accurate HLA-A and HLA-B prediction from TCR beta sequences was reported for most subjects. Three chains linked to CMV were shown in vitro to be specific for CMV antigens.

In the PCR, 60 Vbeta and 13 Jbeta primers were used. Assay used: immunoSEQ multiplex PCR; TCRdb lists only in-frame clones, some missing. In the table there are about 35,000 clones, around nine tenths of which are singletons. V lost 3 bases and J 6 bases, leaving 14 bases between the germline ends. CDR1 is MDHEN, CDR2 SYDVKM, per germline. This CDR3 is built from 14 residues. The source is a woman aged 18 to 35 in good health and CMV-seronegative. The chain uses TRBV28 and TRBJ1-2; a weak D match, TRBD1 (6 bases). Sequencing input: PBMCs. Here the CDR3 reads CASSFQGRSNGYTF. The CDR3 DNA is TGTGCCAGCAGTTTCCAGGGGCGCAGTAATGGCTACACCTTC.